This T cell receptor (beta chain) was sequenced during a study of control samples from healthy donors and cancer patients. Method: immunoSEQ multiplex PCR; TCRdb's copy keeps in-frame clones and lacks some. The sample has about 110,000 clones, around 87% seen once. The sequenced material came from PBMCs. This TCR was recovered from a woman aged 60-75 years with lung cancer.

The CDR3 nucleotides are TGTGCCAGCAGCTCGGCGGGTCTCGGGGCTTACACCGGGGAGCTGTTTTTT. Translating it yields CASSSAGLGAYTGELFF. V is TRBV5-4 and J is TRBJ2-2; possibly TRBD1 or TRBD2 for D (5 bases each). V lost 3 bases to trimming and J lost 3 bases, with 18 bases between them. Germline V gene sequence: CDR1 SGHNT, CDR2 YYREEE (reference sequence). The CDR3 runs 17 residues.